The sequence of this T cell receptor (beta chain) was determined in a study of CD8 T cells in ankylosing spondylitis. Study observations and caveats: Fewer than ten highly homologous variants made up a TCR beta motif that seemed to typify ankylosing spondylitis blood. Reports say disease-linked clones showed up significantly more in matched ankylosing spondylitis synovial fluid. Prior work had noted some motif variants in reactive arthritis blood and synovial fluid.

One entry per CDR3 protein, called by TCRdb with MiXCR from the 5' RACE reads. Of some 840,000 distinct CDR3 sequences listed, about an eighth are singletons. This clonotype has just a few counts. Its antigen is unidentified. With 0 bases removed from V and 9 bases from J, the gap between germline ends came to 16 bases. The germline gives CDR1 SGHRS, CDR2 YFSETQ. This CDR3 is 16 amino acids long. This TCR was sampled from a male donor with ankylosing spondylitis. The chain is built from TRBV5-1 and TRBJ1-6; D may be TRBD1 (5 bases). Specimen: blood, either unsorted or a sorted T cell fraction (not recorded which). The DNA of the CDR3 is TGCGCCAGCAGCTTGGGCCCAGGGCTTGACGGTTCACCCCTCCACTTT. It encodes CASSLGPGLDGSPLHF.